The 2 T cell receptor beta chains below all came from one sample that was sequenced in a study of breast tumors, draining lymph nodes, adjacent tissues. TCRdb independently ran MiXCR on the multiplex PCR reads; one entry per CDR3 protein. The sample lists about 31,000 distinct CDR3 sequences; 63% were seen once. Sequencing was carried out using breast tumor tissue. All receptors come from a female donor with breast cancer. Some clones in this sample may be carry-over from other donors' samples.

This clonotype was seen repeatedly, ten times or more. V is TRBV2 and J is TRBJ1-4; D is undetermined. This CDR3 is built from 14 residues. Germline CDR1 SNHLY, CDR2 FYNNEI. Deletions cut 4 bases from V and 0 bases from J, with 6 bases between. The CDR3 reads CASSASATNEKLFF. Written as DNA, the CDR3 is TGTGCCAGCAGTGCTAGTGCAACTAATGAAAAACTGTTTTTT.

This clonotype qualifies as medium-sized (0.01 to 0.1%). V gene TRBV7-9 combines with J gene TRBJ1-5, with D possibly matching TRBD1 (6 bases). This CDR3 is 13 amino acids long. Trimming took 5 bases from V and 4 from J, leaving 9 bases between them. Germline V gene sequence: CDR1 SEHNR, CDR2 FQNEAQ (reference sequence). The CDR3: CASSPGQNQPQHF. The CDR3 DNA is TGTGCCAGCAGCCCGGGACAAAATCAGCCCCAGCATTTT.